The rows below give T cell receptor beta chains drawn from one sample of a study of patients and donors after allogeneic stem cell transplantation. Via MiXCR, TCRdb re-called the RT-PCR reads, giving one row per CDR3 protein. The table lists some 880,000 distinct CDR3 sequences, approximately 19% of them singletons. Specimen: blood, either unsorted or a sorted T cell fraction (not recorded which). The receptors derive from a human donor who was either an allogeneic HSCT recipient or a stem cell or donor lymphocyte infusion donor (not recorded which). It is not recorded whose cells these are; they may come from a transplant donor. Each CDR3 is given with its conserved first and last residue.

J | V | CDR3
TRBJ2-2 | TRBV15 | CATSAGLAGGKNTGELFF
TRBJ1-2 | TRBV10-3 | CAALPRTGVDGYTF
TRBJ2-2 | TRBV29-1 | CSVVEGTGELFF
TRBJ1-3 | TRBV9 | CASSGEARSGEAGNTIYF
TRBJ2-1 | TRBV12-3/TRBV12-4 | CASSYFYTDNEQFF
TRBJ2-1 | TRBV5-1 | CASSLARGPYNEQFF
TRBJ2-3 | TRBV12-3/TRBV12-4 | CASRFQGGKGTQYF
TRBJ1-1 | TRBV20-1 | CSAEGGRSEAFF
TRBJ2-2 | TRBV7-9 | CASTRIGELFF
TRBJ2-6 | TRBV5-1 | CASSLVPSGANVLTF
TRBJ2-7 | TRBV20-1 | CSARGGLLYEQYF
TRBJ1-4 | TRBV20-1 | CSARRAGRADEKLFF
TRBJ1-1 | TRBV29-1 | CSVPAAGNTEAFF
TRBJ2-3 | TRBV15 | CATSRDPSPDTQYF
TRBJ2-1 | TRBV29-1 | CSVQNSGLENEQFF
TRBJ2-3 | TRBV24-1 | CATSDFPEGADTQYF
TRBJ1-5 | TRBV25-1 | CASSDSAYSNQPQHF